Below are 2 T cell receptor beta chains sequenced from a single sample in a study of blood T cell repertoires in COVID-19. The data were produced by immunoSEQ multiplex PCR, yet TCRdb's version contains in-frame clones alone and is incomplete. The table records a few hundred thousand clones, 80% to 90% of them present only once. Sequenced material: PBMCs or T cells enriched from blood (not recorded which). The receptors shown here come from a man aged 18 to 30 who had recovered from COVID-19.

The chain recombines TRBV5-1 with TRBJ1-2; 9 positions agree with TRBD1. The CDR3 has 15 residues. Trimming at V came to 3 bases and at J to 4 bases, leaving 7 bases not matched to a gene. The germline CDR1 and CDR2 sequences are SGHRS and YFSETQ. In DNA form, the CDR3 reads TGCGCCAGCAGCTACGACGCGACAGGGGGCTATGGCTACACCTTC. It codes for CASSYDATGGYGYTF.

The rearrangement links TRBV4-1 to TRBJ2-3; 9 bases fit TRBD2. Germline-derived CDR1 and CDR2 are MGHRA and YSYEKL. Trimming at V came to 1 base and at J to 6 bases, leaving 14 bases not matched to a gene. The CDR3 covers 18 residues. The CDR3 nucleotides are TGCGCCAGCAGCCAAGGGCGTCTAGCGGGGTCCCCGCGGGATACGCAGTATTTT. Translation gives CASSQGRLAGSPRDTQYF.